The sequence of this TCR beta chain was determined in a study of T-cell reconstitution after alpha-beta-depleted transplantation in children. Losses at the gene ends were 5 bases for V and 2 bases for J; bases not matched to a gene: 12. The CDR3 is 17 residues long. From germline, CDR1 is MNHEY and CDR2 SMNVEV (reference sequence). During its preparation, the TCRbeta library received unique molecular identifiers. TCRdb redid the calling of the PCR reads with MiXCR, one entry per CDR3 protein. The sample comprises 400,000 to 500,000 distinct CDR3 sequences, about 11% of which are singletons, and 4.5% to 7% rests with the top ten.

This TCR was recovered from a human donor who donated a stem cell graft to a child with acute myeloid leukemia. The sequencing here drew on PBMCs from the stem cell graft donor, taken from the stem cell graft. V gene TRBV27 combines with J gene TRBJ2-1; TRBD1 aligns across 7 bases. The chain's CDR3 is CASSQRWTGGAYNEQFF. The CDR3 DNA sequence: TGTGCCAGCAGTCAACGCTGGACAGGTGGGGCCTACAATGAGCAGTTCTTC.